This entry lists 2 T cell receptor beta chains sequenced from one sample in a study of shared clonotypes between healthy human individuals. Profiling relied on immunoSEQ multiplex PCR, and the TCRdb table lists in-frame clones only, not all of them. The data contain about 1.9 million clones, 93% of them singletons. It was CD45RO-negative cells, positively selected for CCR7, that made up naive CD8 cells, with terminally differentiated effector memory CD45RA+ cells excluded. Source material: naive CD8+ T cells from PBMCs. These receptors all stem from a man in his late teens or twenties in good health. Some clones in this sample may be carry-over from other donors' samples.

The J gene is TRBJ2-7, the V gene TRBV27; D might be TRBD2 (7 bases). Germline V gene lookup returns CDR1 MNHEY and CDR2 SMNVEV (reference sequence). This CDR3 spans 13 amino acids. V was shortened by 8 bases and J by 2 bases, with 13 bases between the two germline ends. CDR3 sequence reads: CASGGGATYEQYF. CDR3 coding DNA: TGTGCCAGCGGTGGGGGGGCGACCTACGAGCAGTACTTC.

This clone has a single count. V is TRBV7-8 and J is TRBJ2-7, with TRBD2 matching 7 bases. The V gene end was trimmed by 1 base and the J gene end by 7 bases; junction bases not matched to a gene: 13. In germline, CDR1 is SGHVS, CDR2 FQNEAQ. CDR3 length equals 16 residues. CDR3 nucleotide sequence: TGTGCCAGCAGCTTAGATATCTCGCGGGAGACTGAGGAGCAGTACTTC. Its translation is CASSLDISRETEEQYF.